This T cell receptor beta chain was retrieved from a study of OX40 agonist ivuxolimab in advanced cancers. Regarding the research as a whole: Ivuxolimab was an agonistic, fully human IgG2 monoclonal antibody directed against OX40 (CD134), a costimulatory receptor. The paper covers the monotherapy dose-escalation part of the phase I ivuxolimab trial, which included N of about 56 patients. Patients were allowed to have had prior anti-PD-1, anti-PD-L1 or anti-CTLA-4 therapy, and 40% of the dose-escalation patients had previously received checkpoint inhibitors. Peripheral TCRbeta sequencing aimed to test whether ivuxolimab altered TCR sequence diversity and caused clonal T-cell expansion. Intravenous ivuxolimab was administered to patients every 2 weeks at six dose levels: 0.01, 0.1, 0.3, 1.5, 3 and 10 mg/kg. A male proportion of roughly 80% and a mean age of approximately 62 years, ranging from about 20 to 79, were recorded for the dose-escalation cohort. Of the approximately 50 dose-escalation patients, hepatocellular carcinoma was present in 19, melanoma in around 15, renal cell carcinoma in 9 and head and neck cancer in 9. Partial responses were achieved by three dose-escalation patients, of whom one had hepatocellular carcinoma and two had cutaneous melanoma. Findings and caveats that apply to the study as a whole: At doses from 0.1 to 3.0 mg/kg, clonal expansion was seen in both CD4+ and CD8+ blood T cells between baseline and week 6. Antigen specificity was not determined for the clonally expanded peripheral T cells. In partial responders in the 0.1-3.0 mg/kg groups, normalized peripheral clonal expansion was found to be among the lowest, especially among CD8+ T cells. On average, CD8+ T cells showed more expanded clones than CD4+ T cells after ivuxolimab. Low levels of normalized T-cell clonal expansion were also seen in some patients who did not respond.

Reading the germline V gene (reference sequence) gives CDR1 MNHEY and CDR2 SMNVEV. V is reduced by 6 bases and J by 0 bases, leaving a spacing of 12 bases between them. There are 14 amino acids in the CDR3, from cysteine to phenylalanine inclusive. Only the CDR3 DNA is retained, 42 bases long and in frame from the first base. The trial excluded patients who had a history of autoimmune disease or who were on systemic immunosuppression. In every dose cohort, peripheral blood was drawn for TCR sequencing at baseline, cycle 4 day 1, and cycle 7 day 1. The samples were drawn from a first-in-human, open-label, multicenter phase I dose-escalation trial of ivuxolimab. Adults with locally advanced or metastatic melanoma, renal cell carcinoma, hepatocellular carcinoma or head and neck squamous cell carcinoma were enrolled in the trial. Before TCR sequencing, CD4+ T cells and CD8+ T cells from peripheral blood were sorted into separate populations.

Worth noting for this clone: What antigen it recognizes has not been identified. Base-call qualities are not available, and no considerably larger clone is one nucleotide away.

Genomic DNA was isolated from the sorted cells so that the TCRbeta CDR3 region could be sequenced. The immunoSEQ Assay was used for sequencing of TCRbeta CDR3 regions. TCRdb provides this immuneACCESS table in a form limited to in-frame rearrangements. Some clones are lacking; in checked studies, under half of them reflect an unresolved V gene, and why the rest are absent is not known. For this sample the table gives around 40,000 clones, of which around 88% were detected only once. The biggest ten clones account for 12% of the sample. The V and J segments used are TRBV27 and TRBJ2-7; the D element might be TRBD1 or TRBD2, as each aligns at 6 bases. The receptor's source is an adult with an advanced solid tumor such as melanoma, head and neck, liver or kidney cancer. This specimen consisted of CD4+ or CD8+ T cells sorted from blood, obtained in a trial of the OX40 agonist ivuxolimab. The CDR3 is CASSLGGYSYEQYF. The sequence in DNA is TGTGCCAGCAGCCTAGGGGGGTACTCCTACGAGCAGTACTTC.